The 10 T cell receptor beta chains reported below all come from one sample, sequenced in a study of blood T cells in healthy people across ages (dated by TCRdb to the mid-2010s). Library generation was performed with 5' RACE. This sample was sequenced with an Illumina HiSeq 2500. The second PCR ran for about 7 to 11 cycles and used a J-beta primer mix along with a sample-barcoded 5' primer. In-frame beta chains were kept once TCRdb had trimmed the public reads at Q25 with fastp and called clones with MiXCR. Duplicate CDR3 protein sequences are folded into a single record with the most common DNA and genes. The sample table records about 720,000 distinct CDR3 sequences; approximately 25% of these occur just once. The ten largest clones represent approximately 4% of the sample. This same sample was also taken into another study, of T cells of mothers and their children.

The sequencing sample was made of blood. These receptors were collected from a boy between 10 and 17 years old in good health.

A few counts support this clonotype. V usage is TRBV12-3 or TRBV12-4 and J usage is TRBJ1-2, with 8 bases matching TRBD1. Trimming removed 4 bases from V and 3 bases from J; junction bases left unmatched: 7. The CDR3 sequence is 15 residues long. In nucleotides, the CDR3 is TGTGCCAGCAGTTCCTCAGGGGGCGCCCACTATGGCTACACCTTC. As protein: CASSSSGGAHYGYTF.

The CDR3 sequence: CASSLIDREETQYF. As DNA, the CDR3 is TGTGCCAGCTCACTTATCGACAGGGAAGAGACCCAGTACTTC. The rearrangement uses TRBV18 and TRBJ2-5, with TRBD1 identical over 7 bases. V dropped 4 bases and J dropped 3; count of bases not matched to a gene: 5. This CDR3 spans 14 amino acids. Germline V gene sequence: CDR1 KGHSH, CDR2 LQKENI.

The chain carries TRBV3-1 and TRBJ2-7; the match to TRBD2 covers 12 bases. Per germline, CDR1 LGHDT and CDR2 YNNKEL (reference sequence). This CDR3 is 15 amino acids long. V lost 2 bases and J lost 6; bases outside the gene matches: 5. CDR3 in amino acids: CASSQNGLAGIEQYF. The CDR3 DNA sequence: TGTGCCAGCAGCCAAAATGGACTAGCGGGAATCGAGCAGTACTTC.

This clonotype came up a few times. The chain has TRBV20-1 and TRBJ2-5; 7 bases are a match to TRBD1. Germline-derived CDR1 and CDR2 are DFQATT and SNEGSKA (reference sequence). CDR3 size: 13 residues. V dropped 3 bases and J dropped 4; count of bases not matched to a gene: 5. Here the CDR3 reads CSARYRGRETQYF. CDR3 sequence (DNA): TGCAGTGCTAGGTATAGGGGGCGAGAGACCCAGTACTTC.

The V call is TRBV29-1, the J call TRBJ2-3; D is perhaps TRBD2 (6 bases). Germline CDR1 reads SQVTM; CDR2 reads ANQGSEA. The CDR3 length is 16 residues. Trimming removed 2 bases at V and 6 bases at J, with 21 bases between. CDR3 region: CSVEYVETLAWDTQYF. CDR3 DNA sequence: TGCAGCGTTGAATACGTCGAGACTCTAGCGTGGGATACGCAGTATTTT.

The J gene is TRBJ2-7, the V gene TRBV20-1; D gene ambiguous. V shed 5 bases and J shed 0 bases, with 8 bases lying between them. Germline loops: CDR1 DFQATT, CDR2 SNEGSKA (reference sequence). CDR3 length: 12 residues. In DNA form, the CDR3 reads TGCAGTGCTGTACAGAGCTCCTACGAGCAGTACTTC. It translates to CSAVQSSYEQYF.

This clonotype was detected a few times. The chain links TRBV6-5 to TRBJ2-5; perhaps TRBD2 as D (6 bases). The CDR3 length is 13 residues. Per germline, CDR1 MNHEY and CDR2 SVGAGI. Trimming pared 5 bases from V and 5 bases from J, leaving 12 bases between. The CDR3 sequence: CASSTYSGETQYF. CDR3 nucleotide sequence: TGTGCCAGCAGTACCTATAGCGGCGAGACCCAGTACTTC.

This rearrangement joins TRBV10-3 to TRBJ1-2; D possibly corresponds to TRBD1 (6 bases). Germline CDR1 and CDR2: ENHRY and SYGVKD. Trimming took 2 bases from V and 3 from J, leaving 10 bases between them. The CDR3 spans 14 residues. The CDR3 here is CAISERQADYGYTF. The CDR3 DNA is TGTGCCATCAGTGAGAGACAGGCGGACTATGGCTACACCTTC.

This clonotype turned up a few times. V and J are TRBV19 and TRBJ2-5; 7 positions match TRBD1. V lost 5 bases to trimming and J lost 3 bases; unmatched junction nucleotides: 6. The germline V gene encodes CDR1 LNHDA and CDR2 SQIVND (reference sequence). The CDR3 runs 14 residues. Here the CDR3 DNA reads TGTGCCAGTAGTCCCCCCGGGACAGAAGAGACCCAGTACTTC. Translation gives CASSPPGTEETQYF.

The V and J genes are TRBV15 and TRBJ2-1; possible D gene TRBD2, 6 bases. CDR1 and CDR2 (germline): LNHNV, YYDKDF (reference sequence). Trimming took 5 bases from V and 0 from J, leaving 20 bases between them. CDR3 length equals 18 residues. This CDR3 reads CATSPFSGESSSYNEQFF. CDR3 nucleotide sequence: TGTGCCACCAGCCCTTTCTCGGGGGAATCAAGCTCCTACAATGAGCAGTTCTTC.